These T cell receptor beta chains were read from a single sample in a study of cytomegalovirus exposure and HLA in healthy donors. The method was immunoSEQ multiplex PCR; TCRdb's version includes in-frame clones alone and lacks a portion of them. The sample lists under 150,000 clones, around 77% occurring once. Sequencing used PBMCs. Receptor source: a woman aged 45-65 years in good health and CMV-seronegative. The CDR3 runs from the conserved cysteine through the conserved F or W. The D gene is left open where the match is weak. Clone size, where shown, is once, few, many, or a class for clones that have expanded.

D gene	J gene	V gene	clone size	CDR3 protein	CDR3 DNA
TRBD1	TRBJ2-5	TRBV5-1	-	CASTLQGAQETQYF	TGCGCCAGCACCTTACAGGGGGCCCAAGAGACCCAGTACTTC
-	TRBJ2-5	TRBV11-2	-	CASSLRGREGGETQYF	TGTGCCAGCAGCTTACGAGGTCGCGAAGGAGGAGAGACCCAGTACTTC
TRBD2	TRBJ2-5	TRBV2	-	CASSQGAGVGETQYF	TGTGCCAGCTCTCAGGGAGCGGGAGTCGGCGAGACCCAGTACTTC
-	TRBJ1-2	TRBV25-1	-	CASSLNPGHGINYGYTF	TGTGCCAGCAGCCTCAATCCGGGACACGGCATTAACTATGGCTACACCTTC
-	TRBJ1-4	TRBV7-9	-	CASSPGRGNEKLFF	TGTGCCAGCAGCCCCGGGCGAGGGAATGAAAAACTGTTTTTT
-	TRBJ2-1	TRBV7-9	-	CASGWSSSYNEQFF	TGTGCCAGCGGTTGGAGTAGCTCCTACAATGAGCAGTTCTTC
TRBD1	TRBJ1-4	TRBV4-2	-	CASSPYSAGGSEKLFF	TGTGCCAGCAGCCCCTACTCGGCAGGGGGAAGTGAAAAACTGTTTTTT
TRBD2	TRBJ2-7	TRBV15	once	CATSRRAGSITYEQYF	TGTGCCACCAGCAGACGAGCGGGATCCATAACCTACGAGCAGTACTTC
-	TRBJ1-4	TRBV29-1	once	CSVSSGAEKLFF	TGCAGCGTTAGTTCAGGGGCGGAAAAACTGTTTTTT
-	TRBJ2-5	TRBV30	-	CAWRRGSWETQYF	TGTGCCTGGAGAAGGGGGTCGTGGGAGACCCAGTACTTC
-	TRBJ1-1	TRBV12-5	-	CASGLTENTEAFF	TGTGCTAGTGGTTTAACAGAGAACACTGAAGCTTTCTTT
-	TRBJ2-1	TRBV7-8	once	CASSFSGGEQFF	TGTGCCAGCAGCTTTAGCGGCGGGGAGCAGTTCTTC
-	TRBJ2-5	TRBV10-3	-	CAISASGETQYF	TGTGCCATCAGTGCTTCGGGAGAGACCCAGTACTTC
TRBD2	TRBJ2-7	TRBV7-2	-	CASSPHSGRDTYEQYF	TGTGCCAGCAGCCCCCACAGCGGGAGGGACACCTACGAGCAGTACTTC
-	TRBJ1-2	TRBV11-2	-	CASSLERGGDGYTF	TGTGCCAGCAGCTTAGAAAGGGGGGGGGATGGCTACACCTTC
-	TRBJ1-3	TRBV4-3	-	CASSQQEASGNTIYF	TGCGCCAGCAGCCAACAGGAAGCCTCTGGAAACACCATATATTTT
-	TRBJ1-1	TRBV5-1	few	CASSLGQAIGGNTEAFF	TGCGCCAGCAGCTTGGGACAAGCTATCGGGGGGAACACTGAAGCTTTCTTT
TRBD1	TRBJ1-2	TRBV27	-	CATSTGGAYGYTF	TGTGCCACCTCGACAGGGGGCGCATATGGCTACACCTTC
TRBD1	TRBJ2-1	TRBV5-1	-	CASSPGTGSYNEQFF	TGCGCCAGCAGCCCGGGGACAGGGTCCTACAATGAGCAGTTCTTC
TRBD2	TRBJ2-1	TRBV4-3	-	CASSQVGLAGYNEQFF	TGCGCCAGCAGCCAAGTCGGACTAGCGGGTTACAATGAGCAGTTCTTC
TRBD1	TRBJ1-5	TRBV7-9	few	CASSYSGTGGARHHQPQHF	TGTGCCAGCAGCTACTCCGGGACAGGGGGCGCCCGACATCATCAGCCCCAGCATTTT
-	TRBJ1-2	TRBV7-6	-	CASSLESGIYGYTF	TGTGCCAGCAGCTTAGAGTCAGGGATCTATGGCTACACCTTC
TRBD1	TRBJ2-3	TRBV5-1	-	CASSSGQGSDTQYF	TGCGCCAGCAGCTCGGGACAGGGATCCGATACGCAGTATTTT